This entry is about one TCR beta chain. This entry belongs to a study of T cell responses to AZD1222 COVID-19 vaccine. Data came from immunoSEQ multiplex PCR; TCRdb stores just in-frame clones and leaves some out. This sample has about 110,000 clones, with roughly 87% found just once. Germline lookup yields CDR1 MGHDK and CDR2 SYGVNS. The CDR3 covers 14 residues. The junction had 10 bases not matched to a gene; V was cut back by 6 bases and J by 9 bases. The TCR was taken from an adult in good health. The rearrangement uses TRBV25-1 and TRBJ1-4, with 7 bases matching TRBD1. Here the sequenced sample was peripheral blood, taken on day 0 of AZD1222 vaccination. As DNA, the CDR3 is TGTGCCAGCAGCCCGACAGGGCAAGGTCAAAAACTGTTTTTT. Its protein is CASSPTGQGQKLFF. Full variable domain (outside the CDR3, taken from reference TRBV25-1 and TRBJ1-4): EADIYQTPRYLVIGTGKKITLECSQTMGHDKMYWYQQDPGMELHLIHYSYGVNSTEKGDLSSESTVSRIRTEHFPLTLESARPSHTSQYLCASSPTGQGQKLFFGSGTQLSVL.